The rows below give T cell receptor beta chains drawn from one sample of a study of regulatory T cells in long-lasting Graves disease. TCRdb passed the multiplex PCR reads through MiXCR, listing each CDR3 protein once. Of about 440,000 distinct CDR3 sequences in the sample, about 15% were seen once. This sample also appeared in a second study, on T cells in Graves' hyperthyroidism and ophthalmopathy.

The sample here was peripheral blood mononuclear cells (PBMCs), taken at new diagnosis, from a patient treated with antithyroid drugs. Receptors were obtained from a woman in her twenties or thirties with Graves disease. The CDR3 runs from the conserved cysteine through the conserved F or W. Fields, in order: clone size, V gene, J gene, D gene, CDR3 protein, CDR3 DNA. The D gene is left open where the match is weak. A row's size may be missing; if present it is once, few, many or a size class.

>NA|TRBV15|TRBJ2-6|NA
CATSRVPETRGANVLTF
TGTGCCACCAGCAGAGTCCCAGAGACGAGAGGGGCCAACGTCCTGACTTTC
>NA|TRBV11-3|TRBJ2-2|NA
CASSVTGTSPGELFF
TGTGCCAGCAGCGTAACAGGGACCAGCCCTGGGGAGCTGTTTTTT
>NA|TRBV9|TRBJ1-6|NA
CASSVDESPLHF
TGTGCCAGCAGCGTAGACGAATCACCCCTCCACTTT
>few|TRBV12-3/TRBV12-4|TRBJ2-3|NA
CASSQAGADTQYF
TGTGCCAGCAGTCAAGCAGGGGCAGATACGCAGTATTTT
>many|TRBV10-3|TRBJ1-1|NA
CAISEKTGWILEAFF
TGTGCCATCAGTGAGAAGACAGGTTGGATACTTGAAGCTTTCTTT
>few|TRBV5-6|TRBJ2-5|NA
CASSLAAEGYKETQYF
TGTGCCAGCAGCTTGGCCGCTGAAGGCTATAAGGAGACCCAGTACTTC
>NA|TRBV7-9|TRBJ2-3|TRBD1
CASQTGQGTDTQYF
TGTGCCAGTCAGACAGGGCAAGGCACAGATACGCAGTATTTT
>NA|TRBV20-1|TRBJ2-5|TRBD1
CSADDRGWETQYF
TGCAGTGCTGACGACAGGGGTTGGGAGACCCAGTACTTC
>many|TRBV12-5|TRBJ1-1|NA
CASALTGSFEAFF
TGTGCTAGTGCCCTTACAGGGTCCTTTGAAGCTTTCTTT
>many|TRBV15|TRBJ2-3|TRBD2
CATSRLKRESTDTQYF
TGTGCCACCAGCAGGCTCAAGCGGGAGAGCACAGATACGCAGTATTTT
>few|TRBV5-1|TRBJ2-5|TRBD2
CASRAGGIQETQYF
TGCGCCAGTCGAGCGGGAGGGATTCAAGAGACCCAGTACTTC
>many|TRBV28|TRBJ1-5|TRBD1
CASSRGQGYQPQHF
TGTGCCAGCAGCCGGGGACAGGGATATCAGCCCCAGCATTTT
>NA|TRBV10-1|TRBJ1-1|NA
CASSEKWFGTEAFF
TGCGCCAGCAGTGAAAAGTGGTTCGGAACTGAAGCTTTCTTT